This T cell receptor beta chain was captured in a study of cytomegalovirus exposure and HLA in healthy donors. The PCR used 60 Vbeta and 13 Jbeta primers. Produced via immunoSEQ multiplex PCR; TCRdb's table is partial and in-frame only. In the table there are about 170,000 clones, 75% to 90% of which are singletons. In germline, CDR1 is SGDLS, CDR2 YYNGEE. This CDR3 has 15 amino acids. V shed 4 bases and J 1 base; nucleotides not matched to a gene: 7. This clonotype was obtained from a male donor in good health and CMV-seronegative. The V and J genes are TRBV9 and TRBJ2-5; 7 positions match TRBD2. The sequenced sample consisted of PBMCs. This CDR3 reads CASSPRAGAQETQYF. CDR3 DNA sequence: TGTGCCAGCAGCCCTCGGGCGGGAGCCCAAGAGACCCAGTACTTC.